This T cell receptor (beta chain) was sequenced for a study of OX40 agonist ivuxolimab in advanced cancers. Study summary: Patients assigned to dose escalation were diagnosed with hepatocellular carcinoma, melanoma, renal cell or head and neck cancer. Two cutaneous melanoma patients and one hepatocellular carcinoma patient, three in all, had partial responses.

Germline V CDR1 and CDR2: GTSNPN, SVGIG (reference sequence). The CDR3 sequence is 14 residues long. Trimming took 2 bases from V and 8 from J, leaving 13 bases between them. Study observations and caveats: At 0.1 to 3.0 mg/kg and by week 6, CD4+ and CD8+ T cells in the blood had expanded clonally.

Assay used: immunoSEQ multiplex PCR; TCRdb lists only in-frame clones, some missing. The table has roughly 80,000 clones, roughly four fifths seen once; the top ten hold roughly 1.7%. Comment on this clone: The target antigen is unknown.

Blood sampling took place at baseline, cycle 4 day 1, and cycle 7 day 1. Sequencing used CD4+ or CD8+ T cells sorted from blood, obtained in a trial of the OX40 agonist ivuxolimab. The genes are TRBV30 and TRBJ1-6; maybe TRBD1 (5 bases). The clonotype was recovered from an adult with an advanced solid tumor such as melanoma, head and neck, liver or kidney cancer. CDR3 sequence (DNA): TGTGCCTGGAGTAGGGGTACCGACTATTCACCCCTCCACTTT. Translated: CAWSRGTDYSPLHF.